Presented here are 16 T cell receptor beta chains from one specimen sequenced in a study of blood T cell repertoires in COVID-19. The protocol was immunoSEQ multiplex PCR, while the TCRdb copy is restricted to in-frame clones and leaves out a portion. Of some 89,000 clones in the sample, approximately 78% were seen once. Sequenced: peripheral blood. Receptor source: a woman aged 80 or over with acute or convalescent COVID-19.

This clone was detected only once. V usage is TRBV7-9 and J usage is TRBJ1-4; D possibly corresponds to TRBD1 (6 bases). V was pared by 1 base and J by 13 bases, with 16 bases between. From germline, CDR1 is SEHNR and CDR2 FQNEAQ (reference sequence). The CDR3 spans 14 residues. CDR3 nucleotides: TGTGCCAGCAGCTTAGGGCAGGGGTCGGATTCACTGTTTTTT. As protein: CASSLGQGSDSLFF.

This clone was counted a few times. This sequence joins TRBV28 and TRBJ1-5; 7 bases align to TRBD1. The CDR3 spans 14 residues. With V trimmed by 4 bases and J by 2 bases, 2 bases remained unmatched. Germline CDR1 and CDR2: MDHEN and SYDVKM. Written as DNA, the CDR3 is TGTGCCAGCAGTTCGGGACAGCGCAATCAGCCCCAGCATTTT. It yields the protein CASSSGQRNQPQHF.

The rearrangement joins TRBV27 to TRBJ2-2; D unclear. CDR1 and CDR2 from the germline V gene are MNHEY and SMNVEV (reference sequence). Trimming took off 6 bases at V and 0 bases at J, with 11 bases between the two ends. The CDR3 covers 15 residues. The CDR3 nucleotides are TGTGCCAGCAGGATCGCATCGGCGAACACCGGGGAGCTGTTTTTT. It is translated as CASRIASANTGELFF.

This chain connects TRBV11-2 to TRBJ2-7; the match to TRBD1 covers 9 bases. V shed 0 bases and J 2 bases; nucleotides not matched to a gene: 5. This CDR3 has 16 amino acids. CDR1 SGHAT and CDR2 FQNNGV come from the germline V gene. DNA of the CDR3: TGTGCCAGCAGCTTAGATTATGGGACAGGGCCCTACGAGCAGTACTTC. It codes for CASSLDYGTGPYEQYF.

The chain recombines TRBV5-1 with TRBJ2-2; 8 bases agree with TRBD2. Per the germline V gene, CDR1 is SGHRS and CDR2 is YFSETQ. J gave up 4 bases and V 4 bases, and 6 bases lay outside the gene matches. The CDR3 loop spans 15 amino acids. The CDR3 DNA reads TGCGCCAGCAGCGACGGGGGGGCTGGCACCGGGGAGCTGTTTTTT. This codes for CASSDGGAGTGELFF.

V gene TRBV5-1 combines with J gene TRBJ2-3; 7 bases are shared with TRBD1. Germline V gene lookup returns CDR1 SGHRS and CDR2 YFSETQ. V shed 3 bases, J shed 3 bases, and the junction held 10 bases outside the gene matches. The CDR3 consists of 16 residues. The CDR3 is CASSSSTGVGTDTQYF. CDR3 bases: TGCGCCAGCAGCTCCTCTACAGGGGTTGGGACAGATACGCAGTATTTT.

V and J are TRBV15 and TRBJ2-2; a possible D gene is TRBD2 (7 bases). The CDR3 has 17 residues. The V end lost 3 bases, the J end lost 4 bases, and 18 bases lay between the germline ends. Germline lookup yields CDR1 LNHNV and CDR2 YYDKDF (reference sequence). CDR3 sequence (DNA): TGTGCCACCAGCAGCGGGGAGGGACTCAGGGGCACCGGGGAGCTGTTTTTT. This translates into CATSSGEGLRGTGELFF. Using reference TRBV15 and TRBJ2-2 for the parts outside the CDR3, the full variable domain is DAMVIQNPRYQVTQFGKPVTLSCSQTLNHNVMYWYQQKSSQAPKLLFHYYDKDFNNEADTPDNFQSRRPNTSFCFLDIRSPGLGDTAMYLCATSSGEGLRGTGELFFGEGSRLTVL.

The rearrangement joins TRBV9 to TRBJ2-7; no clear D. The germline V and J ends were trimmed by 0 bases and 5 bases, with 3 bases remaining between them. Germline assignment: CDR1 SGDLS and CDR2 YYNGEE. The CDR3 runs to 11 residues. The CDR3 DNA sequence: TGTGCCAGCAGCGTAGGCGACGAGCAGTACTTC. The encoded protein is CASSVGDEQYF.

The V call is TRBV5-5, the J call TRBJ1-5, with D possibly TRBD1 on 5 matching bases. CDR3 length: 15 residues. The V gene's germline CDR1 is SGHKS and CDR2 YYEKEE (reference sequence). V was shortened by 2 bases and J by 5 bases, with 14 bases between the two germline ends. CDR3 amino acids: CASSLVDRRDQPQHF. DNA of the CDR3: TGTGCCAGCAGCTTAGTTGACAGACGGGATCAGCCCCAGCATTTT.

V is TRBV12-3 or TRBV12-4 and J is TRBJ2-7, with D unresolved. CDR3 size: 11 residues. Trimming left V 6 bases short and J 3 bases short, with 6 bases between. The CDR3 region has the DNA TGTGCCAGCAGGGAGTACTACGAGCAGTACTTC. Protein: CASREYYEQYF.

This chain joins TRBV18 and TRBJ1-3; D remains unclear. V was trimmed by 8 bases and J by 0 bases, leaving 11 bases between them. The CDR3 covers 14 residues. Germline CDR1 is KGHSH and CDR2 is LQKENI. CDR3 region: CASTPIHSGNTIYF. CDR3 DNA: TGTGCCAGCACCCCGATACACTCTGGAAACACCATATATTTT.

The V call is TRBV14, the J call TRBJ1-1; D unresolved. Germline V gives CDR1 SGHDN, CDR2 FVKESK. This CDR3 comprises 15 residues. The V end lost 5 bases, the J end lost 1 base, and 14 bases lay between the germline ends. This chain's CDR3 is CASSEEGLQNTEAFF. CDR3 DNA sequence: TGTGCCAGCAGCGAGGAAGGCCTCCAGAACACTGAAGCTTTCTTT. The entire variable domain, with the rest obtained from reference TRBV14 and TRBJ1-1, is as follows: EAGVTQFPSHSVIEKGQTVTLRCDPISGHDNLYWYRRVMGKEIKFLLHFVKESKQDESGMPNNRFLAERTGGTYSTLKVQPAELEDSGVYFCASSEEGLQNTEAFFGQGTRLTVV.

The CDR3 DNA follows: TGTGCCAGTAGAACTATGGGGGGACCAGGTGGGACCCACAATGAGCAGTTCTTC. Its protein product is CASRTMGGPGGTHNEQFF. The chain is built from TRBV19 and TRBJ2-1; the D gene is possibly TRBD2 (6 bases). Trimming stripped 6 bases from V and 5 bases from J, with 26 bases between. Germline V gives CDR1 LNHDA, CDR2 SQIVND (reference sequence). CDR3 length: 18 amino acids.

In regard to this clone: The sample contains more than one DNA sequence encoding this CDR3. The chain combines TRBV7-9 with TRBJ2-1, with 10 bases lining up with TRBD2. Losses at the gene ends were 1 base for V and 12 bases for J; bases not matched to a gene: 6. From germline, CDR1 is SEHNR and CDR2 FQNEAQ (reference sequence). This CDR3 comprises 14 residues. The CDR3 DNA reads TGTGCCAGCAGCTTAGGACTAGCGGGCGACTTGCAGTTCTTC. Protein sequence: CASSLGLAGDLQFF.

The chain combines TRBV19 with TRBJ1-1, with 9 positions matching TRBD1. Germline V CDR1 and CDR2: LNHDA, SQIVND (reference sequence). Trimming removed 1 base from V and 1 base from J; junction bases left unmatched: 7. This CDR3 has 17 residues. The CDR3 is CASSIVSRGQGNTEAFF. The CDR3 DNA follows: TGTGCCAGTAGTATAGTTAGTCGGGGACAGGGGAACACTGAAGCTTTCTTT.

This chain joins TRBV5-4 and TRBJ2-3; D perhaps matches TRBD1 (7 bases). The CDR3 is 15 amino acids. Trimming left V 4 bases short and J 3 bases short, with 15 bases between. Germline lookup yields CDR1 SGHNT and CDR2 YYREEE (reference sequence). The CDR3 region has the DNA TGTGCCAGCAGCGAGGAGGGGGCCTGGACAGATACGCAGTATTTT. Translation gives CASSEEGAWTDTQYF.